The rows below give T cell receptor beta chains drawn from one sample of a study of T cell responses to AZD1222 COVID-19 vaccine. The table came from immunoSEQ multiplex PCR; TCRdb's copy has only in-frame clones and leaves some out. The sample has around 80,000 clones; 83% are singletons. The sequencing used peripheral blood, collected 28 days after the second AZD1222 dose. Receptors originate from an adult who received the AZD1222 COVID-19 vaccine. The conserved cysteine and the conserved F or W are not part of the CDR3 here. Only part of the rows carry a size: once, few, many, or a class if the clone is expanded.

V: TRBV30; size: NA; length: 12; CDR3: ASGPQGANSPLH
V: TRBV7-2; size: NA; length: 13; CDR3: ASRRDYLAKNIQY
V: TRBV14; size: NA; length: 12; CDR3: ASSHPRRNTEAF
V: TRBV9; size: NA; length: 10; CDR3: ASSVYYNEQF
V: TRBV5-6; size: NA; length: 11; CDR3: ASSTGTSEVLF
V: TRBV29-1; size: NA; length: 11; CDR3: SSRDRGRNEQF
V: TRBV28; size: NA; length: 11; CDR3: ASSLYRGRGYT
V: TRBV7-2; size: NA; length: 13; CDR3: ASSATRTSGEEQF
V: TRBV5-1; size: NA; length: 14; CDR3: ASSLVGTGVTYEQY
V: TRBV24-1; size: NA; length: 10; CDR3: ATSRSTDTQY
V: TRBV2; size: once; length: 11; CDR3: ARSGQGPHEQF
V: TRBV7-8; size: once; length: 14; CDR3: ASSLTIGQRLSEAF
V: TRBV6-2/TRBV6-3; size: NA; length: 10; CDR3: ASSYQRTEAF
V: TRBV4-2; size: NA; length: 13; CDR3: ASSQENSRGYGYT
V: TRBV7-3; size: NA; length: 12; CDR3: ASSSSGGANEQY
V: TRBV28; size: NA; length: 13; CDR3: ASSLKVTYNQPQH
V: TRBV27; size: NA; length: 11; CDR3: ASSRDRNYGYT
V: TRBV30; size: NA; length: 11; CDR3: AWEQGALNEQF
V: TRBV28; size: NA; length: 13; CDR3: ASSRSGTGGYEQY
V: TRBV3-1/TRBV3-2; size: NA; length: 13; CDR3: ASSQVWVHYNEQF
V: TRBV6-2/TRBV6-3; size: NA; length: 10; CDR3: ASSYLYNEQF
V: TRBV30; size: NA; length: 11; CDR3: AWRYRVGGEQF
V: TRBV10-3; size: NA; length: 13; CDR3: AISDSEVLNTEAF
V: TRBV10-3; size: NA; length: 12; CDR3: AISTGSANTEAF
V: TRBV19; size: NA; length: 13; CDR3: ASSIDSVRGGEQY
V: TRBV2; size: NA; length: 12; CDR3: ASSREGAGNTIY
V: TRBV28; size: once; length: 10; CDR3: ASTLSGLGYT
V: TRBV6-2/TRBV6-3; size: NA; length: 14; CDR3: ASSYVGRGANQPQH
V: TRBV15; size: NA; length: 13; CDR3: ATSSAGSSNQPQH
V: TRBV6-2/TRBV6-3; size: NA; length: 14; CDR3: ASSGGTGTANTEAF
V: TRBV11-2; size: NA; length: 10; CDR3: ASSLENQPQH
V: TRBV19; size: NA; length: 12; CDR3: ASSIGPRTYEQY
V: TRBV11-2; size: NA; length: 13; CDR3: ASSFRGRVNTEAF
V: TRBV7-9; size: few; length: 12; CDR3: ASRTDRDGNTIY
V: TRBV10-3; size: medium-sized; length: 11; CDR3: AIRQGSGNTIY
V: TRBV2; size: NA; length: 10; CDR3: ASGQGAYEQY
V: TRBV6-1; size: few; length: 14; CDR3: ASSEEGFTYNSPLH
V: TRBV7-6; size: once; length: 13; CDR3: ASSFLAGNTDTQY
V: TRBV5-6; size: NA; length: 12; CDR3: ASSLEGSSYEQY
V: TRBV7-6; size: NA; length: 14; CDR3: ASSLARSPTTGEQF
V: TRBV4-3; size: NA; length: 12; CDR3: ASSPNHQNQPQH
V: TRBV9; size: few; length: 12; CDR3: ASTRGQDSYEQY
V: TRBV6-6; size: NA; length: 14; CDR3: ASSYSVGTASGTQY
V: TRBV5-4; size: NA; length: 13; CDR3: ASSPTSISVNEQF
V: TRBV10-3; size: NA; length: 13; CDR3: AISERTGGAGGYT
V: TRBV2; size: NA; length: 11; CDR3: ASSAGQAFKLF
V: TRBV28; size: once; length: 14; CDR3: ASSPNRRRGGYEQY
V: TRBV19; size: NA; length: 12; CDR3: ASSIFGWNSPLH
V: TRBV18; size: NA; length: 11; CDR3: ASSRDTNYGYT
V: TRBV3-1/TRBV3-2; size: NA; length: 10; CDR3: ASSHGNTEAF
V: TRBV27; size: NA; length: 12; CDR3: ASSGSLIGSEQY
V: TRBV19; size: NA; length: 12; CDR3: ASSIDPRANEQF
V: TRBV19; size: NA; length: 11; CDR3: ASSMRDSTEAF
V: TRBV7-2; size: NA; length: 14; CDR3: ASSFIVGGQSYEQY
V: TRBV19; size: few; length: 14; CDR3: ASSFAGTGANYGYT
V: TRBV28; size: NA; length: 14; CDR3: ASSFRPSGTYNEQF
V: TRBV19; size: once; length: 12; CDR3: ASSMGLAGGEQF
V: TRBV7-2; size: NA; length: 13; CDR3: ASSRPGQGYYGYT
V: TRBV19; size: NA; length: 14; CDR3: ASSRIPGQGSYEQY